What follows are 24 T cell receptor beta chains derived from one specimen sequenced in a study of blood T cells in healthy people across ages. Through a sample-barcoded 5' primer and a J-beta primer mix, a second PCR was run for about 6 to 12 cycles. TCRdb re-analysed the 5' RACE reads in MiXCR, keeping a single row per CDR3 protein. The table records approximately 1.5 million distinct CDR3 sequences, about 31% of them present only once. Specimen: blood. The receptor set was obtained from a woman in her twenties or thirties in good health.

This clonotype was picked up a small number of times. CDR3 loop: CASSQGLRSTDTQYF. Written as DNA, the CDR3 is TGTGCCAGCAGCCAGGGACTACGCAGCACAGATACGCAGTATTTT. J is TRBJ2-3 and V is TRBV3-1, with 7 bases matching TRBD2. CDR1 LGHDT and CDR2 YNNKEL come from the germline V gene (reference sequence). The CDR3 has 15 amino acids. The V and J ends lost 3 bases and 0 bases, in that order; junction bases with no gene match: 3.

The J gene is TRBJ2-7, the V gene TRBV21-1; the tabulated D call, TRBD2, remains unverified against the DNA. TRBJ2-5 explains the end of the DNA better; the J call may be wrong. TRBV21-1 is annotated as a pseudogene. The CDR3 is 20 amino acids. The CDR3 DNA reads TGTGCCAGCAGCAAAGCGCTAGCGGGTCATACGAAATGTCAACTAGAGACCCAGTACTTC. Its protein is CASSKALAGHTKCQLETQYF.

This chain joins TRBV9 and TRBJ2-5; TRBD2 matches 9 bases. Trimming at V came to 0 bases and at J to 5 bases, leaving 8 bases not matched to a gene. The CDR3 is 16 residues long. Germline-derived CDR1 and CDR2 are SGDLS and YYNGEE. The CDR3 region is CASSVEAGGPPETQYF. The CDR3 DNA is TGTGCCAGCAGCGTAGAGGCGGGGGGGCCTCCGGAGACCCAGTACTTC.

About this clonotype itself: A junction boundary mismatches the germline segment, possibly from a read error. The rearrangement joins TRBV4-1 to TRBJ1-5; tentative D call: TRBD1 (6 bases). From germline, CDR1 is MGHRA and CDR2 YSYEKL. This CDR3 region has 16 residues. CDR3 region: CASSHLQGTSNQPRHF. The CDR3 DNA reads TGCGCCAGCAGCCACCTACAGGGTACGAGCAATCAGCCCCGGCATTTT.

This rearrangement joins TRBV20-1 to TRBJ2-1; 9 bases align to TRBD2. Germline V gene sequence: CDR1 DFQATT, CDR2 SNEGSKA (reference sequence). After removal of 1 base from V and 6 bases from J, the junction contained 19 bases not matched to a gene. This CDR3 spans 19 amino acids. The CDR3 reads CSARVGASGISGRGNEQFF. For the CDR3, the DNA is TGCAGTGCTAGAGTTGGGGCTAGCGGGATTTCAGGCCGTGGCAATGAGCAGTTCTTC.

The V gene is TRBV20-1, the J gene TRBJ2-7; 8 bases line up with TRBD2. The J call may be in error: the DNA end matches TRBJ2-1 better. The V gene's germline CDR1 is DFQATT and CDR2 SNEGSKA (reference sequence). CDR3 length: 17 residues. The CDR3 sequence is CSAIPLAKRGSSYEQFF. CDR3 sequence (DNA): TGCAGTGCTATCCCGCTCGCCAAGCGGGGGAGCTCCTACGAGCAGTTCTTC.

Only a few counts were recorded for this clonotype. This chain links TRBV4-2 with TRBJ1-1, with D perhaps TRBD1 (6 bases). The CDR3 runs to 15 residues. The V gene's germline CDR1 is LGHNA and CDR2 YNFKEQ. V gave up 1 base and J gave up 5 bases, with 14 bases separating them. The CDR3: CASSQGEGDGTEAFF. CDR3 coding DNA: TGTGCCAGCAGCCAAGGGGAGGGGGACGGGACTGAAGCTTTCTTT.

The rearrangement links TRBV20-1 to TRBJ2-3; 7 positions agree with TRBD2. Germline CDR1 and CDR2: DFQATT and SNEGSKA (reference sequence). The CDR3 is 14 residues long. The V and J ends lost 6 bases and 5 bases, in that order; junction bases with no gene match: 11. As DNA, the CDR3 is TGCAGTGCCCGACTAGCCCCCCCGGGAGATACGCAGTATTTT. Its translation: CSARLAPPGDTQYF.

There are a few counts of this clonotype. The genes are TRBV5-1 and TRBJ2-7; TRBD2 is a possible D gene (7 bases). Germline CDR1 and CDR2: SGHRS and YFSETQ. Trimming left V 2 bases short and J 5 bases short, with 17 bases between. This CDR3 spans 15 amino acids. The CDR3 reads CASSFGGRPLDEQYF. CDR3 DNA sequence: TGCGCCAGCAGCTTCGGGGGGCGACCTTTGGACGAGCAGTACTTC.

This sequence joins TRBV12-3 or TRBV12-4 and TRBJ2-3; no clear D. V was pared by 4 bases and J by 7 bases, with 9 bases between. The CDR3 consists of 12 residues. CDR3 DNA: TGTGCCAGCAGTTCCCTGGGGTATACGCAGTATTTT. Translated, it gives CASSSLGYTQYF.

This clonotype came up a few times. CDR3 nucleotide sequence: TGTGCCACCAGTGTTGGTAATGGGGCGGTGAATGAGCAGTTCTTC. Its protein is CATSVGNGAVNEQFF. This chain uses TRBV24-1 with TRBJ2-1, with D perhaps TRBD1 (5 bases). Between the trimmed V and J ends, which lost 5 bases and 7 bases, there was a span of 17 bases. This CDR3 comprises 15 residues. CDR1 is KGHDR and CDR2 is SFDVKD in the germline V gene.

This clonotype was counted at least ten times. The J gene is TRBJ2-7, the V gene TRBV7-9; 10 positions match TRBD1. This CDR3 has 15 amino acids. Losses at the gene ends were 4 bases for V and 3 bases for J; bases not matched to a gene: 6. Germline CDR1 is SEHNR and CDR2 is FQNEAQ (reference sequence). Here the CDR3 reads CASSYPGQGFYEQYF. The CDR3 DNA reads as TGTGCCAGCAGCTACCCGGGACAGGGGTTCTACGAGCAGTACTTC.

CDR3 in amino acids: CASSPNLDYGYTF. CDR3 bases: TGTGCCAGCTCACCGAACCTTGACTATGGCTACACCTTC. The rearrangement joins TRBV18 to TRBJ1-2; D not resolved. The CDR3 contains 13 residues. Trimming took 3 bases from V and 3 from J, leaving 8 bases between them. CDR1 is KGHSH, CDR2 LQKENI, per germline.

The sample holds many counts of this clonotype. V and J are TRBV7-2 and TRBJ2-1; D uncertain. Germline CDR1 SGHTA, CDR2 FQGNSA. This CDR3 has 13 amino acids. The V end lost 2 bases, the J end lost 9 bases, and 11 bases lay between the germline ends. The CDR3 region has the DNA TGTGCCAGCAGCTTAATTAACCCGGGTGAGCAGTTCTTC. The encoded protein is CASSLINPGEQFF.

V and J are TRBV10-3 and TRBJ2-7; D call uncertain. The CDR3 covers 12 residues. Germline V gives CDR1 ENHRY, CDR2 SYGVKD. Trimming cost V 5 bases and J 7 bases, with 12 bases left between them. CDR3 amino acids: CAISLYGDEQYF. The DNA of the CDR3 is TGTGCCATCAGTCTGTATGGGGATGAGCAGTACTTC.

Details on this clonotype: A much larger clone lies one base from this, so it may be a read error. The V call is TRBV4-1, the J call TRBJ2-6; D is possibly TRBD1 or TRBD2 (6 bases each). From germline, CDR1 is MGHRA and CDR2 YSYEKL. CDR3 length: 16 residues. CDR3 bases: TGCGCCAGCAGCCAACTTTTTACGGAGGGGGGCAACGTCCTGACTTTC. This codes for CASSQLFTEGGNVLTF.

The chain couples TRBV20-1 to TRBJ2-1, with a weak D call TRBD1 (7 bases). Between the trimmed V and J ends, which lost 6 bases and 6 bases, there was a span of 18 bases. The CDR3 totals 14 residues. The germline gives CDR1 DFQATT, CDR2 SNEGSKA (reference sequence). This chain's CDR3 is CSAQGGPGANEQFF. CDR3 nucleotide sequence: TGCAGTGCCCAGGGGGGCCCGGGGGCCAATGAGCAGTTCTTC.

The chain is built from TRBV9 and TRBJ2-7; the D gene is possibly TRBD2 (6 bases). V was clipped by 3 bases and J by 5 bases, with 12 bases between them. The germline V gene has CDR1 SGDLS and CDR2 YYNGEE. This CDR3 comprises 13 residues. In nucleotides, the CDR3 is TGTGCCAGCAGCGCGACGACTAGAGACGAGCAGTACTTC. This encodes CASSATTRDEQYF.

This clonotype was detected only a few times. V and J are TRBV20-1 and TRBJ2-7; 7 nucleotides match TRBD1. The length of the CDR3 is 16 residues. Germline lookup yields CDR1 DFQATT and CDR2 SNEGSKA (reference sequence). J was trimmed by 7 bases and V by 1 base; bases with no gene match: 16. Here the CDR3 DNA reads TGCAGTGCTAGAGTCCTACAGGGGTCCTCCGATGTGGAGCAGTACTTC. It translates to CSARVLQGSSDVEQYF.

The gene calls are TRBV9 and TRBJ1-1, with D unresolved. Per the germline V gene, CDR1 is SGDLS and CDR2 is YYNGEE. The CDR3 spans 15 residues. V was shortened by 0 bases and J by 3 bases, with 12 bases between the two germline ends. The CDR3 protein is CASSVGPDSDTEAFF. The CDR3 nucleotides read TGTGCCAGCAGCGTAGGTCCGGACTCGGACACTGAAGCTTTCTTT.

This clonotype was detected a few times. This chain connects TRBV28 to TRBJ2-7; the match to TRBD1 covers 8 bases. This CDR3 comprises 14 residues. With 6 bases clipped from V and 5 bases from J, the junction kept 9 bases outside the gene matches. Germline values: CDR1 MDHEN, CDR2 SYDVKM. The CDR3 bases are TGTGCCAGCAGCCCCGGGACAGGACTCCACGAGCAGTACTTC. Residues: CASSPGTGLHEQYF.

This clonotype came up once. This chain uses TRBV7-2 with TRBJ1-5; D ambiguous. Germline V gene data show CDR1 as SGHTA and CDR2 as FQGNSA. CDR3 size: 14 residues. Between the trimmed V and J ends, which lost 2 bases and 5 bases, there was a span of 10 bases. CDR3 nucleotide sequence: TGTGCCAGCAGCTTATTAGGGTCGCATCAGCCCCAGCATTTT. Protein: CASSLLGSHQPQHF. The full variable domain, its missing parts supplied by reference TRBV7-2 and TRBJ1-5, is GAGVSQSPSNKVTEKGKDVELRCDPISGHTALYWYRQSLGQGLEFLIYFQGNSAPDKSGLPSDRFSAERTGGSVSTLTIQRTQQEDSAVYLCASSLLGSHQPQHFGDGTRLSIL.

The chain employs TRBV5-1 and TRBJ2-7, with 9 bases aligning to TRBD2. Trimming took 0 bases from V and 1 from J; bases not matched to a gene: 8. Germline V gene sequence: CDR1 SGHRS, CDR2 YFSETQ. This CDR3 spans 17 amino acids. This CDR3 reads CASSLVASGVSSYEQYF. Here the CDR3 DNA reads TGCGCCAGCAGCTTGGTTGCTAGCGGGGTCTCATCCTACGAGCAGTACTTC.

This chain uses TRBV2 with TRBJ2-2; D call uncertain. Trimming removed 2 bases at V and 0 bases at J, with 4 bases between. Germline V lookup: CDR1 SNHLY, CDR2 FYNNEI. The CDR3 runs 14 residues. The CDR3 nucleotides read TGTGCCAGCAGTGAAAGACCGAACACCGGGGAGCTGTTTTTT. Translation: CASSERPNTGELFF.